The rows below give T cell receptor beta chains drawn from one sample of a study of T cell responses to AZD1222 COVID-19 vaccine. The table came from immunoSEQ multiplex PCR; TCRdb's copy has only in-frame clones and leaves some out. The sample consists of about 60,000 clones, around 88% of them appearing once. Sequences were derived from peripheral blood, sampled on day 0 of AZD1222 vaccination. The receptors were sampled from an adult in good health. Each CDR3 is given with its conserved first and last residue. A D gene is named only where the DNA matches it firmly.

J gene	D gene	V gene	CDR3 protein
TRBJ1-5	-	TRBV6-2/TRBV6-3	CASSTGSYNQPQHF
TRBJ2-2	TRBD2	TRBV3-1/TRBV3-2	CASSQKTLGGLAANEMITGELFF
TRBJ2-3	-	TRBV28	CASSFKVDTQYF
TRBJ2-3	TRBD2	TRBV3-1/TRBV3-2	CASSQDLAGGPSTDTQYF
TRBJ2-1	-	TRBV5-6	CASSSLSGASNEQFF
TRBJ1-3	-	TRBV4-1	CASSQDDDTYSGNTIYF
TRBJ1-1	-	TRBV6-2/TRBV6-3	CASSYRRDTEAFF
TRBJ1-1	-	TRBV28	CASTTESGNTEAFF
TRBJ2-2	-	TRBV7-7	CASSSASVRADTGELFF
TRBJ1-3	TRBD1	TRBV4-1	CASSQRGTAGNTIYF
TRBJ2-7	-	TRBV2	CASSEPDSLNSYEQYF
TRBJ2-1	-	TRBV30	CAWSVPPGEYNEQFF
TRBJ1-2	TRBD1	TRBV6-5	CASSSRRDSYGYTF
TRBJ1-4	TRBD1	TRBV7-9	CASSQTGEAEKLFF
TRBJ2-3	TRBD2	TRBV10-3	CAISDSSGRAGTDTQYF
TRBJ2-7	-	TRBV6-5	CASRGARNSYEQYF
TRBJ2-7	TRBD1	TRBV28	CASSRQGANEQYF
TRBJ2-7	-	TRBV4-3	CASSHGRMYEQYF
TRBJ2-2	-	TRBV6-1	CASSLKQGAGELFF
TRBJ2-2	-	TRBV5-6	CASSSSRGENTGELFF
TRBJ1-3	-	TRBV4-1	CASSQDYSAGNTIYF
TRBJ1-6	TRBD1	TRBV7-3	CASSLQGFNSPLHF
TRBJ2-7	-	TRBV5-6	CASSLGTVVYEQYF
TRBJ2-7	-	TRBV7-9	CASSLDFQGIHEQYF
TRBJ2-7	-	TRBV7-9	CASSPQRSSYEQYF
TRBJ1-2	TRBD1	TRBV19	CASSPSSGGSYYGYTF
TRBJ1-2	-	TRBV6-5	CASKQDWSDGYTF
TRBJ2-1	-	TRBV6-5	CASSKTGNNEQFF
TRBJ1-3	-	TRBV12-3/TRBV12-4	CASTLAENTIYF
TRBJ2-1	TRBD2	TRBV24-1	CATSDLPSAGGSDEQFF
TRBJ2-6	-	TRBV5-1	CASSLDGEEIGLYSGANVLTF
TRBJ2-7	TRBD2	TRBV9	CASSVAASGGYEQYF
TRBJ2-1	TRBD1	TRBV7-3	CASSGQGDAYNEQFF
TRBJ2-7	TRBD1	TRBV3-1/TRBV3-2	CASSQGQGGYEQYF
TRBJ1-4	-	TRBV27	CASSPKNRRIAHEKLFF
TRBJ2-1	-	TRBV12-2	CASSSGRNRNEQFF
TRBJ2-7	TRBD1	TRBV15	CATSETGAKLYEQYF
TRBJ2-5	-	TRBV7-9	CASNRGLETQYF
TRBJ2-7	-	TRBV5-6	CASSFSVGEQYF
TRBJ2-2	TRBD1	TRBV15	CATSRDYGQGKELFF
TRBJ1-1	-	TRBV28	CASSWFMNTEAFF
TRBJ1-1	-	TRBV5-6	CASSLDDEALSAFF
TRBJ2-7	-	TRBV12-1	CASTNCAGREYEQYF
TRBJ2-7	-	TRBV28	CASTTAYEQYF
TRBJ2-1	TRBD1	TRBV7-3	CASSPRQGAFEDNEQFF
TRBJ1-1	-	TRBV6-5	CASKNRAKEAEAFF
TRBJ2-5	-	TRBV28	CASARGGTQYF
TRBJ1-2	-	TRBV28	CASSTGYGYTF
TRBJ1-1	TRBD1	TRBV9	CASSPTGEDTEAFF